This T cell receptor beta chain was sequenced during a study of blood T cell repertoires in COVID-19. Study-wide context: There were acute and convalescent COVID-19 samples, and they came from the United States, Italy and Spain. T cells, B-cell-depleted T cells, or PBMCs provided the cDNA or gDNA that served as material.

As originally analysed: From reference gene primer amplification, estimates of nucleated cell counts were derived. TCRdb keeps only in-frame clones here, not all; method: immunoSEQ multiplex PCR. That table supplies the V and J calls and clone size; D and trimming were determined from the DNA. The sample has around 150,000 clones, around four fifths seen once. The clonotype was recovered from a human donor in a cohort sampled during active COVID-19. The sequenced sample consisted of peripheral blood.

The CDR3 DNA is TGTGCCAGCAGCCGGACAGGGGAAAGGGGCACAGATACGCAGTATTTT. Protein: CASSRTGERGTDTQYF. The chain has TRBV5-6 and TRBJ2-3; 9 bases are shared with TRBD1. The CDR3 spans 16 residues. V lost 4 bases and J lost 1; bases outside the gene matches: 7. The germline gives CDR1 SGHDT, CDR2 YYEEEE. The full variable domain, in which reference TRBV5-6 and TRBJ2-3 provide the parts outside the CDR3, is DAGVTQSPTHLIKTRGQQVTLRCSPKSGHDTVSWYQQALGQGPQFIFQYYEEEERQRGNFPDRFSGHQFPNYSSELNVNALLLGDSALYLCASSRTGERGTDTQYFGPGTRLTVL.